Below, one T cell receptor beta chain is given with its context. This CDR3 region has 15 residues. The germline V gene encodes CDR1 SNHLY and CDR2 FYNNEI. V was trimmed by 6 bases and J by 0 bases, leaving 12 bases between them. This entry is derived from a study of cytomegalovirus exposure and HLA in healthy donors. 13 Jbeta primers and 60 Vbeta primers were used for the PCR. Assay used: immunoSEQ multiplex PCR; TCRdb lists only in-frame clones, some missing. The sample consists of about 180,000 clones, about 80% of them appearing once. The rearrangement joins TRBV2 to TRBJ2-4, with D perhaps matching TRBD2 (5 bases). Sequencing used PBMCs. The receptor was derived from a man aged 18-30 years in good health and CMV-seronegative. The CDR3 sequence: CASRGDTLAKNIQYF. As DNA, the CDR3 is TGTGCCAGCAGGGGAGACACTCTAGCCAAAAACATTCAGTACTTC.